One sample yielded the 14 T cell receptor beta chains listed below, sequenced in a study of blood T cell repertoires in COVID-19. Produced via immunoSEQ multiplex PCR; TCRdb's table is partial and in-frame only. The sample holds around 500,000 clones, roughly 90% seen once. Sequencing was carried out using PBMCs or T cells enriched from blood (not recorded which). The receptors here all came from a middle-aged woman who had recovered from COVID-19.

The chain links TRBV18 to TRBJ2-6; 9 bases align to TRBD2. Germline trimming cut 8 bases from V and 0 bases from J; bases unmatched to any gene: 5. This CDR3 has 16 amino acids. In germline, CDR1 is KGHSH, CDR2 LQKENI. The CDR3 region has the DNA TGTGCCAGCACTAGCGGGCTCAACTCTGGGGCCAACGTCCTGACTTTC. This codes for CASTSGLNSGANVLTF.

This chain connects TRBV7-9 to TRBJ1-1, with D uncertain. The germline V gene has CDR1 SEHNR and CDR2 FQNEAQ (reference sequence). CDR3 length equals 15 residues. The ends were cut back, 3 bases at V and 5 bases at J, with 16 bases in the middle. The CDR3 bases are TGTGCCAGCAGCTTTGAGTGGGGAGGTAAGACTGAAGCTTTCTTT. It is translated as CASSFEWGGKTEAFF.

V usage is TRBV21-1 and J usage is TRBJ2-1; TRBD2, the table's D call, was not compared with the DNA. TRBV21-1 constitutes a pseudogene. The CDR3 runs 16 residues. CDR3 in amino acids: CASSKPTGNSYNEQFF. CDR3 DNA sequence: TGTGCCAGCAGCAAACCAACGGGAAACTCCTACAATGAGCAGTTCTTC.

This clone was picked up one time. The chain employs TRBV7-2 and TRBJ1-6, with D tentatively TRBD1 (5 bases). Per germline, CDR1 SGHTA and CDR2 FQGNSA. The CDR3 is 17 residues long. Trimming took 1 base from V and 2 from J, leaving 12 bases between them. DNA for the CDR3: TGTGCCAGCAGCTTAGGACAGATCCTAACCTATAATTCACCCCTCCACTTT. As protein: CASSLGQILTYNSPLHF.

The J gene is TRBJ2-5, the V gene TRBV30; the match to TRBD2 covers 10 bases. Germline values: CDR1 GTSNPN, CDR2 SVGIG (reference sequence). The CDR3 runs 15 residues. Trimming removed 0 bases from V and 4 bases from J; junction bases left unmatched: 5. CDR3 sequence reads: CAWSVIAGGRETQYF. The CDR3 DNA is TGTGCCTGGAGTGTGATAGCGGGAGGTAGAGAGACCCAGTACTTC.

V gene TRBV11-2 combines with J gene TRBJ1-2; TRBD1 might be the D (5 bases). This CDR3 comprises 14 residues. Germline assignment: CDR1 SGHAT and CDR2 FQNNGV. V lost 1 base and J lost 3, with 9 bases in between. The CDR3 sequence: CASSLGRGDYGYTF. The DNA of the CDR3 is TGTGCCAGCAGCTTAGGTCGGGGGGACTATGGCTACACCTTC.

Only one count was recorded for this clone. The rearrangement links TRBV4-3 to TRBJ1-4; maybe TRBD1 (6 bases). Trimming shortened V by 3 bases and J by 5 bases, and 13 bases separated the two germline ends. Germline CDR1 is LGHNA and CDR2 is YSLEER. This CDR3 region has 15 residues. The CDR3 region is CASSQEQGLNEKLFF. For the CDR3, the DNA is TGCGCCAGCAGCCAGGAACAGGGCCTAAATGAAAAACTGTTTTTT.

This clone has a single count. The chain employs TRBV10-1 and TRBJ2-3, with 7 bases fitting TRBD1. J lost 2 bases, V lost 3 bases, and 5 bases had no gene match. In germline, CDR1 is WNHNN, CDR2 SYGVQD (reference sequence). The CDR3 consists of 15 residues. The CDR3 is CASSEGTVLTDTQYF. CDR3 coding DNA: TGCGCCAGCAGTGAAGGGACAGTCCTCACAGATACGCAGTATTTT.

This CDR3 reads CAISEPEGRVGGYTF. CDR3 sequence (DNA): TGTGCCATCAGTGAGCCCGAAGGCAGGGTAGGTGGCTACACCTTC. V and J are TRBV10-3 and TRBJ1-2; D might be TRBD1 (5 bases). The CDR3 loop spans 15 amino acids. The germline CDR1 and CDR2 sequences are ENHRY and SYGVKD. Trimming shortened V by 2 bases and J by 7 bases, and 17 bases separated the two germline ends.

The rearrangement uses TRBV5-5 and TRBJ2-5, with D possibly matching TRBD1 (6 bases). This CDR3 contains 16 residues. Germline V gene lookup returns CDR1 SGHKS and CDR2 YYEKEE (reference sequence). Trimming removed 2 bases from V and 1 base from J, with 15 bases in between. The CDR3 coding sequence is TGTGCCAGCAGCTTACTGCAGGGGCCCTTCCAAGAGACCCAGTACTTC. This gives the protein CASSLLQGPFQETQYF.

J is TRBJ2-1 and V is TRBV29-1; possibly TRBD2 for D (5 bases). Trimming removed 4 bases from V and 12 bases from J, with 13 bases in between. From germline, CDR1 is SQVTM and CDR2 ANQGSEA. This CDR3 contains 11 residues. The CDR3 reads CSVGGARGQFF. CDR3 nucleotides: TGCAGCGTTGGGGGAGCTCGGGGGCAGTTCTTC.

This chain connects TRBV15 to TRBJ1-2; TRBD1 matches at 8 bases. CDR3 length equals 12 residues. V shed 3 bases and J 6 bases; nucleotides not matched to a gene: 0. The germline V gene encodes CDR1 LNHNV and CDR2 YYDKDF (reference sequence). The CDR3 sequence is CATSRDRDGYTF. In DNA, the CDR3 is TGTGCCACCAGCAGGGACAGGGATGGCTACACCTTC.

The chain joins TRBV11-2 to TRBJ1-3; D is unresolved. The V end lost 10 bases, the J end lost 3 bases, and 16 bases lay between the germline ends. The length of the CDR3 is 14 residues. Germline V gene sequence: CDR1 SGHAT, CDR2 FQNNGV. CDR3 sequence reads: CATATGEIGNTIYF. The CDR3 DNA follows: TGTGCCACAGCGACCGGGGAGATTGGAAACACCATATATTTT.

This chain joins TRBV3-1 (or the pseudogene TRBV3-2) and TRBJ2-7, with 10 bases fitting TRBD1. The germline V gene encodes CDR1 LGHDT and CDR2 YNNKEL (reference sequence). This CDR3 is 17 amino acids long. V shed 1 base, J shed 5 bases, and the junction held 11 bases outside the gene matches. The CDR3 sequence is CASSQVDPGQGTDEQYF. DNA of the CDR3: TGTGCCAGCAGCCAAGTCGACCCGGGACAGGGGACGGACGAGCAGTACTTC.